The following is a TCR beta chain sequence with its context. The data stem from a study of blood T cell repertoires in COVID-19. V dropped 2 bases and J dropped 6; count of bases not matched to a gene: 10. This CDR3 is built from 17 residues. Germline V gives CDR1 LGHNA, CDR2 YSLEER. In the study's own analysis: Amplification from reference gene primers served as the basis for estimated nucleated cell counts. Generated by immunoSEQ multiplex PCR, the TCRdb table keeps only in-frame clones and is missing some. V and J calls and clone size are those listed in that table; D and trimming were worked out from the DNA. The sample includes roughly 76,000 clones, more than 90% of them seen just once.

The chain recombines TRBV4-3 with TRBJ2-2; TRBD1 aligns across 9 bases. The sample consisted of peripheral blood. The clonotype was recovered from a man aged 50-60 years with acute or convalescent COVID-19. In DNA, the CDR3 is TGCGCCAGCAGCCAACTAATCGACAGGGGGTCGGCCGGGGAGCTGTTTTTT. Amino acid sequence: CASSQLIDRGSAGELFF.